This entry concerns a single TCR beta chain. Its specificity is unknown. This entry comes from a study of T cells after yellow fever vaccination. Study context: Fractions of low cell number were prepared using SMART-Seq v4 Ultra Low Input. Study-wide results and caveats: The secondary response was weaker, and its peak arrived faster, on day 5 versus 15.

It was through 5'RACE template switching that TCR cDNA was made, with a universal primer site and UMIs added. TCRdb re-analysed the 5' RACE reads in MiXCR, keeping a single row per CDR3 protein. The data contain a few hundred thousand distinct CDR3 sequences, 9.5% to 15% of them seen just once; the ten biggest clones take up around 3%. V shed 3 bases and J shed 6 bases, with 9 bases lying between them. The CDR3 contains 13 residues. The chain links TRBV12-3 or TRBV12-4 to TRBJ1-3, with a tentative D call TRBD1 (6 bases). Here the sequenced sample was CD4+ T cells sorted from PBMCs, taken 15 days after the yellow fever booster vaccination. The clonotype was recovered from a man in his late teens or twenties who received the YFV17D yellow fever vaccine. The CDR3 reads CASSFDRQNTIYF. Written as DNA, the CDR3 is TGTGCCAGCAGTTTCGACAGGCAAAACACCATATATTTT.